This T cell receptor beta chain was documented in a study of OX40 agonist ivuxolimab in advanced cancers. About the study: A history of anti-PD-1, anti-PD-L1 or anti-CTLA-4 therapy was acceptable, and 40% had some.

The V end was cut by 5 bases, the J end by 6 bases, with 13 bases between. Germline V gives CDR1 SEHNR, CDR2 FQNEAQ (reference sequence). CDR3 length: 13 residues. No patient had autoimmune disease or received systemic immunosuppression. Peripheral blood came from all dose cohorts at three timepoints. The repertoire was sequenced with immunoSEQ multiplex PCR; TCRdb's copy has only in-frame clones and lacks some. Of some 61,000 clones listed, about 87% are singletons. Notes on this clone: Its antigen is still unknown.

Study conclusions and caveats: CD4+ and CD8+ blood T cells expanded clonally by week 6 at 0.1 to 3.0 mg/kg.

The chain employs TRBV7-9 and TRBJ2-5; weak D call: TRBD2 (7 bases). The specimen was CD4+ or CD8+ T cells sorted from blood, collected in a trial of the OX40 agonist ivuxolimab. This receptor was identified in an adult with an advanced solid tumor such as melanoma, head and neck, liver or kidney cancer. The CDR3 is CASSQQGLKTQYF. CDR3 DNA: TGTGCCAGCAGCCAACAGGGACTAAAGACCCAGTACTTC.